One sample yielded the 24 T cell receptor beta chains listed below, sequenced in a study of cytotoxic CD8 clonotypes in ibrutinib-treated CLL. Data came from immunoSEQ multiplex PCR; TCRdb stores just in-frame clones and leaves some out. The sample has some 300,000 clones, about 80% seen once. Here the sequenced sample was PBMCs, taken before ibrutinib treatment. The source of these receptors is a human donor with chronic lymphocytic leukemia.

The chain has TRBV4-1 and TRBJ2-5; possible D gene TRBD1, 7 bases. This CDR3 region has 13 residues. The germline gives CDR1 MGHRA, CDR2 YSYEKL. V lost 3 bases to trimming and J lost 10 bases, with 15 bases between them. In DNA form, the CDR3 reads TGCGCCAGCAGCCAGTATACAGGGGAGGACCAGTACTTC. This codes for CASSQYTGEDQYF.

The chain uses TRBV10-3 and TRBJ2-3; TRBD2 matches 7 bases. The CDR3 runs to 15 residues. The J segment lost 4 bases and the V segment lost 0 bases, leaving 4 bases of the junction unmatched. The germline CDR1 and CDR2 sequences are ENHRY and SYGVKD. This chain's CDR3 is CAISESPSGADTQYF. CDR3 nucleotide sequence: TGTGCCATCAGTGAGTCGCCTAGCGGAGCAGATACGCAGTATTTT.

This rearrangement joins TRBV29-1 to TRBJ1-1; D remains unclear. Germline assignment: CDR1 SQVTM and CDR2 ANQGSEA. V gave up 1 base and J gave up 0 bases, with 18 bases separating them. CDR3 length: 17 amino acids. CDR3 amino acids: CSVEALIKGGLNTEAFF. The CDR3 DNA is TGCAGCGTTGAAGCTCTGATTAAGGGTGGGCTGAACACTGAAGCTTTCTTT.

The chain couples TRBV7-9 to TRBJ2-2; maybe TRBD2 (6 bases). This CDR3 has 19 residues. The V and J ends lost 5 bases and 0 bases respectively, with 22 bases between them. CDR1 and CDR2 (germline): SEHNR, FQNEAQ (reference sequence). CDR3: CASSGGAGGPKANTGELFF. The CDR3 region has the DNA TGTGCCAGCAGCGGAGGGGCAGGCGGGCCTAAAGCGAACACCGGGGAGCTGTTTTTT.

The CDR3: CSVANLRWTGKTSTDTQYF. CDR3 sequence (DNA): TGCAGCGTTGCAAACCTCCGCTGGACAGGGAAGACTAGCACAGATACGCAGTATTTT. The V call is TRBV29-1, the J call TRBJ2-3, with 8 positions matching TRBD1. CDR1 is SQVTM, CDR2 ANQGSEA, per germline. The CDR3 has 19 amino acids. The V gene end was trimmed by 4 bases and the J gene end by 0 bases; junction bases not matched to a gene: 18.

The chain links TRBV7-8 to TRBJ2-2; D remains unclear. Germline V gene data show CDR1 as SGHVS and CDR2 as FQNEAQ. With 3 bases removed from V and 6 bases from J, the gap between germline ends came to 11 bases. CDR3 length equals 14 residues. The CDR3 reads CASSFQDPSGELFF. In nucleotides, the CDR3 is TGTGCCAGCAGCTTCCAGGATCCGTCCGGGGAGCTGTTTTTT.

The J gene is TRBJ1-1, the V gene TRBV30, with D perhaps TRBD1 (5 bases). Germline-derived CDR1 and CDR2 are GTSNPN and SVGIG (reference sequence). With 1 base removed from V and 0 bases from J, the gap between germline ends came to 15 bases. The CDR3 spans 16 residues. For the CDR3, the DNA is TGTGCCTGGAGTGATCAGGGCCAGGACATGAACACTGAAGCTTTCTTT. Translated: CAWSDQGQDMNTEAFF.

The V call is TRBV19, the J call TRBJ2-3, with D unresolved. This CDR3 comprises 15 residues. Germline loops: CDR1 LNHDA, CDR2 SQIVND (reference sequence). Trimming cost V 3 bases and J 0 bases, with 10 bases left between them. CDR3 protein: CASSISAPSTDTQYF. Here the CDR3 DNA reads TGTGCCAGTAGTATCTCAGCTCCTAGCACAGATACGCAGTATTTT.

The chain has TRBV5-5 and TRBJ1-2; D gene unclear. Germline lookup yields CDR1 SGHKS and CDR2 YYEKEE (reference sequence). The CDR3 length is 13 residues. Trimming left V 0 bases short and J 6 bases short, with 9 bases between. The CDR3 sequence: CASSLALLDGYTF. The CDR3 nucleotides read TGTGCCAGCAGCTTGGCCCTGTTAGATGGCTACACCTTC.

V is TRBV30 and J is TRBJ2-1, with D unclear. The length of the CDR3 is 18 residues. Germline CDR1 reads GTSNPN; CDR2 reads SVGIG (reference sequence). Trimming cost V 0 bases and J 1 base, with 19 bases left between them. CDR3 sequence reads: CAWSVRWVVVGSYNEQFF. The CDR3 coding sequence is TGTGCCTGGAGTGTACGGTGGGTGGTGGTGGGGTCCTACAATGAGCAGTTCTTC.

The rearrangement links TRBV6-4 to TRBJ2-2; TRBD1 matches 9 bases. In germline, CDR1 is MRHNA, CDR2 SNTAGT. CDR3 length: 19 residues. J lost 3 bases, V lost 2 bases, and 13 bases had no gene match. The CDR3 protein is CASSDTRPGQGLDTGELFF. As DNA, the CDR3 is TGTGCCAGCAGTGACACACGTCCGGGACAGGGACTCGACACCGGGGAGCTGTTTTTT.

V and J are TRBV4-3 and TRBJ2-7; 8 bases are a match to TRBD1. This CDR3 comprises 14 residues. V shed 0 bases and J 9 bases; nucleotides not matched to a gene: 7. Looked up from germline, CDR1 is LGHNA and CDR2 is YSLEER. CDR3 loop: CASSQDRGRLGQYF. CDR3 in DNA: TGCGCCAGCAGCCAAGACAGGGGGCGATTGGGGCAGTACTTC.

This clone was recorded once. CDR3: CASSESRDRSTGELFF. The CDR3 nucleotides read TGTGCCAGCAGTGAATCCAGGGACAGGTCCACCGGGGAGCTGTTTTTT. This rearrangement joins TRBV2 to TRBJ2-2; TRBD1 matches at 8 bases. V lost 2 bases to trimming and J lost 4 bases; unmatched junction nucleotides: 6. The germline V gene has CDR1 SNHLY and CDR2 FYNNEI. There are 16 residues in the CDR3.

The chain joins TRBV6-6 to TRBJ2-2; maybe TRBD1 (6 bases). CDR3 size: 16 residues. Germline lookup yields CDR1 MNHNY and CDR2 SVGAGI (reference sequence). V dropped 4 bases and J dropped 0 bases, with 12 bases sitting between them. CDR3 residues: CASSFGTTSNTGELFF. The CDR3 DNA reads as TGTGCCAGCAGTTTTGGGACAACCTCGAACACCGGGGAGCTGTTTTTT.

The chain employs TRBV15 and TRBJ1-5; maybe TRBD1 (6 bases). This CDR3 is 20 amino acids long. The V end was cut by 1 base, the J end by 0 bases, with 22 bases between. CDR1 is LNHNV, CDR2 YYDKDF, per germline (reference sequence). CDR3 sequence (DNA): TGTGCCACCAGCAGAGCCGCGGCCAGGGGAGTCCCTTATAGCAATCAGCCCCAGCATTTT. This codes for CATSRAAARGVPYSNQPQHF.

In its sample, this clone was seen once. The chain is built from TRBV30 and TRBJ2-2, with D perhaps matching TRBD2 (6 bases). This CDR3 is 15 amino acids long. V gave up 8 bases and J gave up 2 bases, with 18 bases separating them. Germline CDR1 GTSNPN, CDR2 SVGIG (reference sequence). The CDR3 region has the DNA TGTGCCACCTATCTCAGGGAGGCAAACACCGGGGAGCTGTTTTTT. Protein: CATYLREANTGELFF.

The chain uses TRBV27 and TRBJ1-2; no reliable D call. The CDR3 is 14 amino acids. Germline CDR1 MNHEY, CDR2 SMNVEV (reference sequence). Trimming left V 5 bases short and J 0 bases short, with 10 bases between. The CDR3 DNA is TGTGCCAGCAGTCCTTTGACGGCTAACTATGGCTACACCTTC. Residues: CASSPLTANYGYTF.

V is TRBV19 and J is TRBJ2-3; D remains ambiguous. CDR3 length equals 16 residues. The germline V and J ends were trimmed by 1 base and 4 bases, with 15 bases remaining between them. Germline V gene lookup returns CDR1 LNHDA and CDR2 SQIVND (reference sequence). CDR3 coding DNA: TGTGCCAGTAGTATAGCGCACCGGTGGGTGGCAGATACGCAGTATTTT. It codes for CASSIAHRWVADTQYF.

This clone was recorded a few times. The gene calls are TRBV2 and TRBJ2-1; D might be TRBD2 (5 bases). The CDR3 runs to 15 residues. The V gene lost 4 bases and the J gene lost 13 bases, with 23 bases spanning the gap. Germline V lookup: CDR1 SNHLY, CDR2 FYNNEI. CDR3 DNA sequence: TGTGCCAGCAGTGGATTATCGGGGTGGGATTTGTTCCAGTTCTTC. It codes for CASSGLSGWDLFQFF.

V gene TRBV11-2 combines with J gene TRBJ2-7; a weak D match, TRBD2 (5 bases). Trimming cost V 5 bases and J 5 bases, with 13 bases left between them. Germline CDR1 is SGHAT and CDR2 is FQNNGV. The CDR3 extends over 13 amino acids. The DNA for the CDR3 is TGTGCCAGCAGCGGAGGCGGTATCCACGAGCAGTACTTC. It encodes CASSGGGIHEQYF.

The gene calls are TRBV18 and TRBJ1-5; D possibly corresponds to TRBD1 (6 bases). Trimming took off 3 bases at V and 6 bases at J, with 12 bases between the two ends. This CDR3 has 14 residues. Germline values: CDR1 KGHSH, CDR2 LQKENI. The CDR3 coding sequence is TGTGCCAGCTCACCCACCGGGGGCGTTCAGCCCCAGCATTTT. Protein sequence: CASSPTGGVQPQHF.

The chain recombines TRBV29-1 with TRBJ1-3; 7 bases match TRBD1. Germline CDR1 and CDR2: SQVTM and ANQGSEA. The junction had 12 bases not matched to a gene; V was cut back by 7 bases and J by 0 bases. The CDR3 covers 16 residues. CDR3 sequence reads: CSAASGQDNSGNTIYF. The CDR3 DNA sequence: TGCAGCGCCGCGTCAGGACAGGACAACTCTGGAAACACCATATATTTT.

The CDR3 bases are TGTGCCTGGAAACGACGGTCAGGGTCTTACTATGGCTACACCTTC. Translated, it gives CAWKRRSGSYYGYTF. V and J are TRBV30 and TRBJ1-2, with D tentatively TRBD1 (5 bases). Trimming pared 4 bases from V and 3 bases from J, leaving 18 bases between. Germline loops: CDR1 GTSNPN, CDR2 SVGIG (reference sequence). This CDR3 is 15 amino acids long.

The J gene is TRBJ2-7, the V gene TRBV6-5; tentatively, D is TRBD1 or TRBD2 (5 bases each). V was cut by 6 bases and J by 3 bases, with 15 bases left in between. Germline-derived CDR1 and CDR2 are MNHEY and SVGAGI. The CDR3 is made up of 14 amino acids. The CDR3 is CASSLGPENYEQYF. The CDR3 bases are TGTGCCAGCAGCCTGGGACCGGAAAACTACGAGCAGTACTTC.